This paragraph reports one T cell receptor beta chain. The record originates from a study of cytomegalovirus exposure and HLA in healthy donors. PCR primers comprised 60 Vbeta and 13 Jbeta primers. Using immunoSEQ multiplex PCR, the repertoire was profiled, and TCRdb retains in-frame clones only, with some absent. This sample has about 170,000 clones, with roughly 70% found just once. The CDR3 totals 13 residues. Germline V gene lookup returns CDR1 ENHRY and CDR2 SYGVKD. The ends lost 10 bases at V and 2 bases at J; junction bases unmatched: 5. The clonotype comes from a man in his forties or fifties in good health and CMV-seropositive. J is TRBJ1-2 and V is TRBV10-3; 9 positions agree with TRBD1. Sequencing input: PBMCs. The CDR3 bases are TGTGCCACCATGGGACAGGGCAACTATGGCTACACCTTC. Translation: CATMGQGNYGYTF.